This T cell receptor (beta chain) comes out of a study of blood T cell repertoires in COVID-19. At the level of the study: T cells, B-cell-depleted T cells, or PBMCs provided the cDNA or gDNA that served as material.

This table comes from immunoSEQ multiplex PCR, and its TCRdb copy is limited to in-frame clones, with some not included. The top ten hold 4.5% to 5.5% of the sample, which has under 80,000 clones, about 82% seen once. CDR1 KGHSH and CDR2 LQKENI come from the germline V gene. V was clipped by 4 bases and J by 6 bases; unmatched bases: 0. This CDR3 has 13 amino acids. The source is a man in his 70s with acute or convalescent COVID-19. The sample taken for sequencing was peripheral blood. The V and J genes are TRBV18 and TRBJ2-1; 10 bases line up with TRBD1. The CDR3 coding sequence is TGTGCCAGCTCACGGGACAGGGGCAATGAGCAGTTCTTC. Its translation is CASSRDRGNEQFF. The full variable domain, rest sourced from reference TRBV18 and TRBJ2-1, is NAGVMQNPRHLVRRRGQEARLRCSPMKGHSHVYWYRQLPEEGLKFMVYLQKENIIDESGMPKERFSAEFPKEGPSILRIQQVVRGDSAAYFCASSRDRGNEQFFGPGTRLTVL.